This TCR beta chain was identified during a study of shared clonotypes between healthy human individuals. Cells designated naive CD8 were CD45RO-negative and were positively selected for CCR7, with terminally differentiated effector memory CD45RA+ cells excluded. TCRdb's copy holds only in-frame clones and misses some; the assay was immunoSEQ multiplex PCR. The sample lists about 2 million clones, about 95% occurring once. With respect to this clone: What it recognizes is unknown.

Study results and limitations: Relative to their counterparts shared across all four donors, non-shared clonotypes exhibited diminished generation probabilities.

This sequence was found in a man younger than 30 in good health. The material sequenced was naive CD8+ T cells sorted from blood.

The CDR3 protein is CASSQNTGEQETQYF. CDR3 DNA sequence: TGCGCCAGCAGCCAAAACACAGGGGAGCAAGAGACCCAGTACTTC. The rearrangement joins TRBV4-3 to TRBJ2-5, with 7 bases lining up with TRBD1. Germline assignment: CDR1 LGHNA and CDR2 YSLEER. The CDR3 runs 15 residues. V trimming: 2 bases; J trimming: 2 bases; junction bases outside the gene matches: 5.